The T cell receptor beta chain described here comes from a study of vaccination effects on CD4 cells after COVID-19. The germline CDR1 and CDR2 sequences are WSHSY and SAAADI. The CDR3 length is 14 residues. Trimming left V 3 bases short and J 6 bases short, with 11 bases between. CD4+ T cells specific for antigen were expanded with viral peptide pools by the ViraFEST assay before sequencing. Culturing for around eleven days preceded CD4+ T cell isolation. Vaccine recipients lacked prior SARS-CoV-2 infection and had negative nucleocapsid antibodies. The authors exchanged half the medium for IL-2 medium on days 3 and 7. The study's findings and limits: Infection- and vaccine-induced clones contracted markedly late after vaccination.

Assay used: immunoSEQ multiplex PCR; TCRdb lists only in-frame clones, some missing. The sample holds some 52,000 clones, roughly three quarters seen once. Notes on this clone: Its antigen is still unknown.

The sequence was obtained from a human donor who received a COVID-19 vaccine. Sequences were derived from CD4+ T cells from PBMCs cultured with HCoV-OC43 spike peptides, sampled before COVID-19 vaccination. Subset indicated: HCoV-OC43 spike overlapping peptide pool stimulation. The V call is TRBV10-2, the J call TRBJ2-2; D is possibly TRBD1 or TRBD2 (6 bases each). CDR3 amino acids: CASSDARGPGELFF. The DNA of the CDR3 is TGCGCCAGCAGTGACGCCCGGGGGCCCGGGGAGCTGTTTTTT.